This TCR beta chain was identified during a study of cytomegalovirus exposure and HLA in healthy donors. Overall study: As an earlier analysis found, around 190 million T cells yielded 95 million to 130 million unique TCR beta sequences. Within the Caucasian-associated ancestry cluster were approximately 77% of the approximately 400 genotyped donors. Within an early data release were 85 million or so unique TCRs drawn from HLA-typed donors.

Study-wide findings and caveats: A few V segments could not be told apart, such as TRBV6-2 and TRBV6-3, and were left out.

This CDR3 region has 11 residues. Deletions cut 6 bases from V and 6 bases from J, with 10 bases between. Germline V gene data show CDR1 as DFQATT and CDR2 as SNEGSKA (reference sequence). Details on this clone: The antigen remains undetermined.

The PCR contained 60 Vbeta and 13 Jbeta primers. TCRdb's table, derived via immunoSEQ multiplex PCR, lists solely in-frame clones and lacks some. This table holds 45,000 to 65,000 clones. The clonotype was recovered from a man aged 18 to 30 in good health and CMV-seropositive. Material: PBMCs. The rearrangement uses TRBV20-1 and TRBJ2-3, with D possibly being TRBD2 (6 bases). CDR3 protein: CSARGKDTQYF. Here the CDR3 DNA reads TGCAGTGCACGCGGGAAGGATACGCAGTATTTT.